The 8 T cell receptor beta chains given below trace back to one sample, sequenced in a study of blood T cell repertoires in COVID-19. Produced via immunoSEQ multiplex PCR; TCRdb's table is partial and in-frame only. The table includes about 300,000 clones, nearly 90% detected once. Sequences were obtained from PBMCs or T cells enriched from blood (not recorded which). The receptors originated from a woman in her twenties or thirties who had recovered from COVID-19.

This clone was observed a handful of times. CDR3 residues: CASSLAWGGRASGNTIYF. CDR3 DNA sequence: TGTGCCAGCAGCTTAGCGTGGGGAGGGAGGGCCTCTGGAAACACCATATATTTT. This chain links TRBV7-2 with TRBJ1-3; D is uncertain. Germline loops: CDR1 SGHTA, CDR2 FQGNSA. The CDR3 is made up of 18 amino acids. Trimming shortened V by 0 bases and J by 0 bases, and 15 bases separated the two germline ends.

The V call is TRBV4-3, the J call TRBJ1-5; no firm D call. There are 14 residues in the CDR3. V was cut by 1 base and J by 2 bases, with 6 bases left in between. Germline assignment: CDR1 LGHNA and CDR2 YSLEER. The CDR3 DNA is TGCGCCAGCAGCCAAGGACTAGGCAATCAGCCCCAGCATTTT. Translating gives CASSQGLGNQPQHF.

The chain carries TRBV7-9 and TRBJ2-6, with D tentatively TRBD1 (6 bases). This CDR3 region has 15 residues. Trimming shortened V by 5 bases and J by 1 base, and 9 bases separated the two germline ends. Germline CDR1 and CDR2: SEHNR and FQNEAQ (reference sequence). CDR3 bases: TGTGCCAGCAGCCCAGACAGGTCTGGGGCCAACGTCCTGACTTTC. This encodes CASSPDRSGANVLTF.

The V and J genes are TRBV12-3 or TRBV12-4 and TRBJ2-1; D gene uncertain. The CDR3 has 13 residues. Trimming removed 3 bases from V and 7 bases from J, with 10 bases in between. The CDR3 nucleotides read TGTGCCAGCAGTTTCAACAGACCTAATGAGCAGTTCTTC. This sequence encodes CASSFNRPNEQFF.

This rearrangement joins TRBV29-1 to TRBJ1-2; 9 bases fit TRBD1. V trimming: 7 bases; J trimming: 2 bases; junction bases outside the gene matches: 5. The CDR3 covers 13 residues. In germline, CDR1 is SQVTM, CDR2 ANQGSEA. The CDR3 DNA reads TGCAGCGCCCCGGGACAGGGAAACTATGGCTACACCTTC. The encoded protein is CSAPGQGNYGYTF.

This chain connects TRBV10-2 to TRBJ1-5; 8 bases are a match to TRBD1. This CDR3 region has 13 residues. In germline, CDR1 is WSHSY, CDR2 SAAADI. V was clipped by 6 bases and J by 6 bases; unmatched bases: 4. CDR3 region: CASSSGGLQPQHF. CDR3 nucleotide sequence: TGCGCCAGCAGCTCAGGGGGCCTTCAGCCCCAGCATTTT.

This chain connects TRBV5-6 to TRBJ2-1; possible D gene TRBD2, 5 bases. Trimming removed 1 base from V and 7 bases from J, with 9 bases in between. The V gene's germline CDR1 is SGHDT and CDR2 YYEEEE. This CDR3 region has 13 residues. The CDR3 bases are TGTGCCAGCAGCTTGACGGGGTGGAATGAGCAGTTCTTC. It codes for CASSLTGWNEQFF.

This rearrangement joins TRBV27 to TRBJ2-1; 9 positions agree with TRBD2. Germline CDR1 is MNHEY and CDR2 is SMNVEV (reference sequence). With V trimmed by 10 bases and J by 9 bases, 16 bases remained unmatched. The CDR3 is made up of 15 amino acids. For the CDR3, the DNA is TGTGCCATAAGGGGTAGGCTAACAGCGGGGGGTGAGCAGTTCTTC. It is translated as CAIRGRLTAGGEQFF.